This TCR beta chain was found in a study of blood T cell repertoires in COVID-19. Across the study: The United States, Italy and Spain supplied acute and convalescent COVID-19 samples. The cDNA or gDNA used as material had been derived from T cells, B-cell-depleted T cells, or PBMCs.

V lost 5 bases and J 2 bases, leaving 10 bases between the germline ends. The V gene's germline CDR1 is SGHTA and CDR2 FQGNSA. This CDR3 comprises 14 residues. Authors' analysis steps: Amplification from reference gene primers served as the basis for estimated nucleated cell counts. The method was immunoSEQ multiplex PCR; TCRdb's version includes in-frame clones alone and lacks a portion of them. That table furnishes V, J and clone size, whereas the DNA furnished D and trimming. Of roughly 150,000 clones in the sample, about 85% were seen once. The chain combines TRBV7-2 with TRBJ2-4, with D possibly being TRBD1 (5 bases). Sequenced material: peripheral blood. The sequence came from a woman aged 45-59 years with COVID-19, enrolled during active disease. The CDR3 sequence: CASSLRTTKNIQYF. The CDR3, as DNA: TGTGCCAGCAGCCTCCGGACAACCAAAAACATTCAGTACTTC.